What follows are 14 T cell receptor beta chains derived from one specimen sequenced in a study of T cells after yellow fever vaccination. TCRdb reprocessed the 5' RACE reads via MiXCR and lists one record per CDR3 protein. This sample yields some 600,000 distinct CDR3 sequences, of which roughly 12% are seen a single time; around 14% belongs to the top ten. Source: PBMCs, taken on the day of the yellow fever booster vaccination. The receptors originated from a young man who received the YFV17D yellow fever vaccine.

V and J are TRBV20-1 and TRBJ2-7, with D unclear. CDR1 and CDR2 (germline): DFQATT, SNEGSKA (reference sequence). V was trimmed by 0 bases and J by 4 bases, leaving 16 bases between them. This CDR3 has 15 amino acids. The CDR3 here is CSARDPVHGVYEQYF. CDR3 nucleotide sequence: TGCAGTGCTAGAGATCCGGTTCATGGTGTATACGAGCAGTACTTC.

This clonotype was seen ten or more times. The rearrangement links TRBV4-1 to TRBJ1-6; D is undetermined. V dropped 5 bases and J dropped 1 base, with 12 bases sitting between them. Per the germline V gene, CDR1 is MGHRA and CDR2 is YSYEKL. The CDR3 is made up of 16 amino acids. CDR3 protein: CASSFTEVSYNSPLHF. CDR3 in DNA: TGCGCCAGCAGCTTCACCGAGGTGTCCTATAATTCACCCCTCCACTTT.

The J gene is TRBJ2-1, the V gene TRBV10-3; TRBD2 aligns across 8 bases. This CDR3 spans 15 amino acids. Germline values: CDR1 ENHRY, CDR2 SYGVKD. The trim removed 6 bases at V and 4 bases at J, leaving 8 bases unmatched. CDR3 nucleotide sequence: TGTGCCATCAGAGATAGCGGGACTGCGTACAATGAGCAGTTCTTC. This translates into CAIRDSGTAYNEQFF.

The V call is TRBV3-1, the J call TRBJ2-7; the match to TRBD2 covers 7 bases. V trimming: 1 base; J trimming: 7 bases; junction bases outside the gene matches: 4. The germline CDR1 and CDR2 sequences are LGHDT and YNNKEL (reference sequence). The CDR3 is 13 residues long. The CDR3 bases are TGTGCCAGCAGCCAAGTCCTAGCGGAAGAGCAGTACTTC. Translating it yields CASSQVLAEEQYF.

V and J are TRBV6-1 and TRBJ1-2, with 7 bases matching TRBD1. This CDR3 contains 13 residues. Germline V gives CDR1 MNHNS, CDR2 SASEGT. Trimming at V came to 10 bases and at J to 4 bases, leaving 9 bases not matched to a gene. CDR3 loop: CAILSDRSYGYTF. The CDR3 region has the DNA TGTGCCATCCTGTCGGACAGGTCCTATGGCTACACCTTC.

This clonotype was picked up a small number of times. The chain combines TRBV7-2 with TRBJ2-1, with D perhaps given as TRBD1 or TRBD2 (5 bases each). Per the germline V gene, CDR1 is SGHTA and CDR2 is FQGNSA. There are 14 residues in the CDR3. With 4 bases removed from V and 12 bases from J, the gap between germline ends came to 19 bases. The CDR3 region is CASSYRDPPSGQFF. The CDR3 DNA reads as TGTGCCAGCAGCTACCGGGACCCCCCATCGGGGCAGTTCTTC.

This clonotype has only a few counts. The CDR3 loop is CASSKADVYEQYF. CDR3 sequence (DNA): TGTGCCAGCAGCAAAGCGGACGTGTACGAGCAGTACTTC. V gene TRBV11-2 combines with J gene TRBJ2-7; TRBD2 is a possible D gene (5 bases). Per the germline V gene, CDR1 is SGHAT and CDR2 is FQNNGV. This CDR3 comprises 13 residues. The ends were cut back, 5 bases at V and 4 bases at J, with 12 bases in the middle.

V usage is TRBV6-1 and J usage is TRBJ2-4; TRBD1 aligns across 9 bases. With V trimmed by 6 bases and J by 6 bases, 3 bases remained unmatched. Germline loops: CDR1 MNHNS, CDR2 SASEGT. The CDR3 runs to 13 residues. Written as DNA, the CDR3 is TGTGCCAGCAGCCTGGGACAGGGAAACATTCAGTACTTC. Translating gives CASSLGQGNIQYF.

DNA of the CDR3: TGTGCCAGCACCGAGGGACAGTACCACGAGCAGTACTTC. Residues: CASTEGQYHEQYF. V gene TRBV6-1 combines with J gene TRBJ2-7, with 7 bases fitting TRBD1. Germline V CDR1 and CDR2: MNHNS, SASEGT. Unmatched junction bases numbered 8, after V lost 7 bases and J lost 5 bases. The CDR3 sequence is 13 residues long.

The rearrangement joins TRBV12-3 or TRBV12-4 to TRBJ2-3; 10 bases agree with TRBD2. With 6 bases clipped from V and 2 bases from J, the junction kept 8 bases outside the gene matches. This CDR3 contains 16 residues. The DNA of the CDR3 is TGTGCCAGCAGCCCCTGGACTAGCGGAAACACAGATACGCAGTATTTT. Its translation is CASSPWTSGNTDTQYF.

This clonotype was counted a few times. This chain links TRBV7-2 with TRBJ2-5, with D maybe TRBD2 (6 bases). The germline V gene has CDR1 SGHTA and CDR2 FQGNSA. The CDR3 length is 15 residues. Trimming cost V 4 bases and J 1 base, with 13 bases left between them. This CDR3 is CASSYRGLSQETQYF. CDR3 DNA: TGTGCCAGCAGCTACCGGGGACTGTCCCAAGAGACCCAGTACTTC.

This clonotype appeared a few times. V and J are TRBV5-1 and TRBJ2-3; D is unclear. Germline CDR1 SGHRS, CDR2 YFSETQ. V was clipped by 2 bases and J by 1 base, with 11 bases between them. There are 15 residues in the CDR3. CDR3 nucleotide sequence: TGCGCCAGCAGCTTACGAGGCAGCCGCACAGATACGCAGTATTTT. This sequence encodes CASSLRGSRTDTQYF.

This clonotype showed up just a few times. The chain has TRBV7-8 and TRBJ2-7; TRBD1 matches 9 bases. V was clipped by 3 bases and J by 5 bases; unmatched bases: 5. The CDR3 spans 14 residues. Germline V gene data show CDR1 as SGHVS and CDR2 as FQNEAQ. The CDR3 DNA sequence: TGTGCCAGCAGCTTGGGGACAGGGTACCACGAGCAGTACTTC. Protein: CASSLGTGYHEQYF.

The chain uses TRBV7-9 and TRBJ2-3, with 8 nucleotides matching TRBD2. CDR3 size: 14 residues. CDR1 is SEHNR and CDR2 is FQNEAQ in the germline V gene (reference sequence). V lost 3 bases, J lost 4 bases, and 3 bases stayed unmatched. CDR3: CASSFKRESDTQYF. The CDR3 nucleotides read TGTGCCAGCAGCTTTAAGCGGGAGTCAGATACGCAGTATTTT.